The entry that follows covers one T cell receptor beta chain sequence. The antigen remains undetermined. Clones were sequenced by immunoSEQ multiplex PCR, and TCRdb holds only the in-frame ones, with some missing. The table lists tens of thousands of clones, about 92% of them singletons. This sample's time point: new active TB diagnosis, blood taken before or within 7 days of starting treatment. Unsorted cryopreserved PBMC were sequenced, averaging roughly 99,000 T cells per clinical donor. The data belong to a study of T cells in tuberculosis. V lost 5 bases and J lost 4; bases outside the gene matches: 6. This CDR3 spans 16 amino acids. Germline V gene lookup returns CDR1 LGHNT and CDR2 FRNRAP. The study, taken as a whole, reports: Samples were chosen by availability of cryopreserved specimens.

The sequencing here drew on PBMCs, taken at tuberculosis diagnosis. This clonotype was obtained from an adult with tuberculosis. The chain has TRBV12-5 and TRBJ2-2, with TRBD1 matching over 11 bases. CDR3: CASGQSGTGGTGELFF. The CDR3 DNA follows: TGTGCTAGTGGTCAATCCGGGACAGGGGGCACCGGGGAGCTGTTTTTT.